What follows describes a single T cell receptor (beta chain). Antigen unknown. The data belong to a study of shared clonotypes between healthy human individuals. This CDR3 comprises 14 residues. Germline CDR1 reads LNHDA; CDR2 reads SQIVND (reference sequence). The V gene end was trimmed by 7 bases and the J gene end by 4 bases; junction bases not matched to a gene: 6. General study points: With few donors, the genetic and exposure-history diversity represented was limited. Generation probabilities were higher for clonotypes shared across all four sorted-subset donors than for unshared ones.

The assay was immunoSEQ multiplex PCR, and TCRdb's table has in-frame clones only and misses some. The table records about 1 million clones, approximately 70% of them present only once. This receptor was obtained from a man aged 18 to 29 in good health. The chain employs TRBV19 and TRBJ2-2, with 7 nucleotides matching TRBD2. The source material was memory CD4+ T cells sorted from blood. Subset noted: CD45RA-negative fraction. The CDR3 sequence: CASNPSGSTGELFF. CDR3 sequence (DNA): TGTGCCAGTAACCCTAGCGGTAGCACCGGGGAGCTGTTTTTT.